These T cell receptor beta chains were read from a single sample in a study of T cell repertoires in cytomegalovirus infection. TCRdb processed the reads anew with MiXCR; each CDR3 protein has one entry. Of 76,000 or so distinct CDR3 sequences listed, less than 4.5% were seen once; the top ten hold around 4.4%. The sample taken for sequencing was PBMCs. These receptors came from a human donor in good health (CMV status not recorded). Some clones in this sample may be carry-over from other donors' samples. Each CDR3 is given with its conserved first and last residue. A D gene is named only where the DNA matches it firmly. Expanded clones are given a class, and other clones once, few, many or no size at all.

v_call: TRBV7-3; j_call: TRBJ2-3; d_call: TRBD2; clone_size: NA; cdr3_nt: TGTGCCAGCAGCGCCGGACTAGCGGACACAGATACGCAGTATTTT; cdr3_aa: CASSAGLADTDTQYF
v_call: TRBV11-2; j_call: TRBJ2-6; d_call: NA; clone_size: many; cdr3_nt: TGTGCCAGCAGCTCCGGGCTTTGGAGGGTTGTGACCAACGTCCTGACTTTC; cdr3_aa: CASSSGLWRVVTNVLTF
v_call: TRBV7-9; j_call: TRBJ2-5; d_call: NA; clone_size: many; cdr3_nt: TGTGCCAGCAGCTCTATTAGGACAGTTCAAGAGACCCAGTACTTC; cdr3_aa: CASSSIRTVQETQYF
v_call: TRBV9; j_call: TRBJ1-5; d_call: NA; clone_size: many; cdr3_nt: TGTGCCAGCAGCGTAGGAGACAGCACGAGCAATCAGCCCCAGCATTTT; cdr3_aa: CASSVGDSTSNQPQHF
v_call: TRBV4-3; j_call: TRBJ2-7; d_call: TRBD2; clone_size: many; cdr3_nt: TGCGCCAGCAGCGCTAGCGGGGGACTCGAGCAGTACTTC; cdr3_aa: CASSASGGLEQYF
v_call: TRBV7-2; j_call: TRBJ2-7; d_call: TRBD2; clone_size: many; cdr3_nt: TGTGCCAGCAGCTTGACTAGCGGGGGTCCTCGCGAGCAGTACTTC; cdr3_aa: CASSLTSGGPREQYF
v_call: TRBV28; j_call: TRBJ2-7; d_call: TRBD2; clone_size: many; cdr3_nt: TGTGCCAGCAGTCCCTGGACTAGCGGGGGGTACGAGCAGTACTTC; cdr3_aa: CASSPWTSGGYEQYF
v_call: TRBV19; j_call: TRBJ2-1; d_call: NA; clone_size: many; cdr3_nt: TGTGCCAGTAACAGACAGAGCTCCTACAATGAGCAGTTCTTC; cdr3_aa: CASNRQSSYNEQFF
v_call: TRBV20-1; j_call: TRBJ1-1; d_call: TRBD1; clone_size: many; cdr3_nt: TGCAGTGCTAGAGATGGCAGGGGGGGCCATGAAGCTTTCTTT; cdr3_aa: CSARDGRGGHEAFF
v_call: TRBV28; j_call: TRBJ1-1; d_call: NA; clone_size: many; cdr3_nt: TGTGCCAGCACTAAAAATCTGCTAGTAACTGAAGCTTTCTTT; cdr3_aa: CASTKNLLVTEAFF